The TCR beta chain under discussion was sequenced for a study of a mutant IDH1 vaccine in newly diagnosed glioma. The study, taken as a whole, reports: Top-clonotype changes in peripheral T cells seemed unrelated to pseudoprogression.

Only in-frame clones appear in the TCRdb table, and some are missing; sequencing was by immunoSEQ multiplex PCR. The table lists about 100,000 clones, roughly 78% of them singletons. As to time point: baseline, week 1 (first vaccination visit). As for treatment: pre-vaccination baseline after standard-of-care therapy. Each of the donors came in with new WHO grade 3 or 4 astrocytomas that were IDH1-mutant and ATRX-lost. The CDR3 has 15 amino acids. Germline CDR1 MNHEY, CDR2 SVGAGI. The germline V and J ends were trimmed by 4 bases and 4 bases, with 16 bases remaining between them. On this clone itself: Antigen unknown.

This chain uses TRBV6-5 with TRBJ1-2, with a weak D call TRBD1 (6 bases). The receptor comes from a man between 35 and 55 years old with glioma. The sample consisted of PBMCs, taken from a glioma patient treated with radiotherapy, temozolomide or both. Here the CDR3 reads CASSSSGGVGYGYTF. The DNA for the CDR3 is TGTGCCAGCAGTTCCTCGGGGGGCGTTGGCTATGGCTACACCTTC.